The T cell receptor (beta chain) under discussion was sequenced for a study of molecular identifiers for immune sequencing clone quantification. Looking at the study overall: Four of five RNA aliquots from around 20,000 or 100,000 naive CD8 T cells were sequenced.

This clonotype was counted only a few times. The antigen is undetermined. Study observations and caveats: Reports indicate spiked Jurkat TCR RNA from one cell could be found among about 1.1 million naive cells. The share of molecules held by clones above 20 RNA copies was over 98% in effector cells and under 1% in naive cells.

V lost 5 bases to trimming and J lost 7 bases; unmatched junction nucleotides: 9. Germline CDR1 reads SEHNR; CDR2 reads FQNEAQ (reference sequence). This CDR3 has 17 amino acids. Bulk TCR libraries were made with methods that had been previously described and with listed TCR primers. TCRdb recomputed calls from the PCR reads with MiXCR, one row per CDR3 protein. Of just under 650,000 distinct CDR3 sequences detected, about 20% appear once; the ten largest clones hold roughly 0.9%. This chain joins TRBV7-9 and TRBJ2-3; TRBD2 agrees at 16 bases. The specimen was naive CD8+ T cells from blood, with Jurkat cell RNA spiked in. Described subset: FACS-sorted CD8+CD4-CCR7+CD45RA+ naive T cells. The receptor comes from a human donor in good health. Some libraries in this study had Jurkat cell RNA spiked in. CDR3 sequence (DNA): TGTGCCAGCAGCCCCGGGACTAGCGGGGGGGCGGTAAATACGCAGTATTTT. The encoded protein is CASSPGTSGGAVNTQYF.